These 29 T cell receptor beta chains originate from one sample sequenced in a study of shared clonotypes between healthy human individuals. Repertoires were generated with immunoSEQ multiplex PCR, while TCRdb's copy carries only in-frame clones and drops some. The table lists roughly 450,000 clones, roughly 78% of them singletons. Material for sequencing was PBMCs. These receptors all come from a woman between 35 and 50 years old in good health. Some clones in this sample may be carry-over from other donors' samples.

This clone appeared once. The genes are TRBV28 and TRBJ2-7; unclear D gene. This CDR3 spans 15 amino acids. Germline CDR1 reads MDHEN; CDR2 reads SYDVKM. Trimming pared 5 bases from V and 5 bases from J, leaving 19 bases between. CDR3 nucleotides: TGTGCCAGCAGTAAACCCCGCCTGGGGATCGACGAGCAGTACTTC. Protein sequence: CASSKPRLGIDEQYF.

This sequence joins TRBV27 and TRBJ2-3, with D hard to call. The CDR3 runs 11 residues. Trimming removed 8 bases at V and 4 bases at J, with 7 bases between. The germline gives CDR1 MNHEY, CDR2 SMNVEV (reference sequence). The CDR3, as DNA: TGTGCCAGCGGAAAACCAGATACGCAGTATTTT. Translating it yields CASGKPDTQYF.

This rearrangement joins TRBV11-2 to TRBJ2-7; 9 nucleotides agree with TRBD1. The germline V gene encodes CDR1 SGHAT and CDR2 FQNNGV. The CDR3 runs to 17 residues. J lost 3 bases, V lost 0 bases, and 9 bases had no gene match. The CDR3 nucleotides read TGTGCCAGCAGCTTAGATGCCGGGACAGGGATCTTCTACGAGCAGTACTTC. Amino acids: CASSLDAGTGIFYEQYF.

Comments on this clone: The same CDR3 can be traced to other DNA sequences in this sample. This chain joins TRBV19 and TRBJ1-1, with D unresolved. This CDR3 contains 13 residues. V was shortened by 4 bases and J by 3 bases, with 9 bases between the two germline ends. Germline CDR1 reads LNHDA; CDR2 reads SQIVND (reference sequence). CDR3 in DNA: TGTGCCAGTAGTACAACTGGGGACACTGAAGCTTTCTTT. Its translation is CASSTTGDTEAFF.

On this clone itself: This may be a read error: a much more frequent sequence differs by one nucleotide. The chain's CDR3 is CASSDGTSGQETQYF. The CDR3 bases are TGTGCCAGCAGCGACGGGACTAGCGGCCAAGAGACCCAGTACTTC. The chain combines TRBV5-4 with TRBJ2-5, with 11 bases matching TRBD2. The CDR3 extends over 15 amino acids. Unmatched junction bases numbered 3, after V lost 4 bases and J lost 1 base. Germline assignment: CDR1 SGHNT and CDR2 YYREEE (reference sequence). Full variable domain (missing parts from reference TRBV5-4 and TRBJ2-5): ETGVTQSPTHLIKTRGQQVTLRCSSQSGHNTVSWYQQALGQGPQFIFQYYREEENGRGNFPPRFSGLQFPNYSSELNVNALELDDSALYLCASSDGTSGQETQYFGPGTRLLVL.

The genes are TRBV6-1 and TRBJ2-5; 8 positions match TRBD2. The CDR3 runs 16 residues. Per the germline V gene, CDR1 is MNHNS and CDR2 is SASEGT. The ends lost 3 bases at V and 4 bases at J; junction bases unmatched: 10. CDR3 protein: CASSDQPGLGGETQYF. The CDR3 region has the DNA TGTGCCAGCAGTGACCAACCGGGACTAGGGGGAGAGACCCAGTACTTC.

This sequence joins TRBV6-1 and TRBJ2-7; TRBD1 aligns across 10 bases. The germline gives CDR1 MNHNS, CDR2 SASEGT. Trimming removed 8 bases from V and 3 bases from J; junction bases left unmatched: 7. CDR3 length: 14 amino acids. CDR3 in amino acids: CASGRTGGSYEQYF. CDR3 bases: TGTGCCAGCGGCCGGACAGGGGGGAGCTACGAGCAGTACTTC.

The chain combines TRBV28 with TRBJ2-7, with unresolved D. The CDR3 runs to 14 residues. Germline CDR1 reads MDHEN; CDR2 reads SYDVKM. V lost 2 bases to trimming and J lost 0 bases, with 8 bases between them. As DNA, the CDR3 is TGTGCCAGCAGTTTACTAAGCAGCTCCTACGAGCAGTACTTC. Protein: CASSLLSSSYEQYF.

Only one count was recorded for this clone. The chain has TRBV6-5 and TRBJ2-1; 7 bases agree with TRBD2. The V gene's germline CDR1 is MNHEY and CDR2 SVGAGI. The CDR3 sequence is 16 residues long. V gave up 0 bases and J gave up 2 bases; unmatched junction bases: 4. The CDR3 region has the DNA TGTGCCAGCAGTTACTCGAACCTAGCGGCCTACAATGAGCAGTTCTTC. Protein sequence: CASSYSNLAAYNEQFF.

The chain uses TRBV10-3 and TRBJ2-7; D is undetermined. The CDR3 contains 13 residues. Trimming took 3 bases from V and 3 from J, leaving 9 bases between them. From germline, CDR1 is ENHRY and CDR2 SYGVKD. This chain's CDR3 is CAISDGIHYEQYF. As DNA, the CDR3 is TGTGCCATCAGTGATGGGATACACTACGAGCAGTACTTC.

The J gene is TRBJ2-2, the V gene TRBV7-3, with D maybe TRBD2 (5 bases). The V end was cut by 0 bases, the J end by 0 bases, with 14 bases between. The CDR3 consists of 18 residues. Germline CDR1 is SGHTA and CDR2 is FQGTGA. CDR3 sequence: CASSLTVWSGPNTGELFF. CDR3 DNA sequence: TGTGCCAGCAGCTTAACTGTCTGGAGCGGCCCGAACACCGGGGAGCTGTTTTTT.

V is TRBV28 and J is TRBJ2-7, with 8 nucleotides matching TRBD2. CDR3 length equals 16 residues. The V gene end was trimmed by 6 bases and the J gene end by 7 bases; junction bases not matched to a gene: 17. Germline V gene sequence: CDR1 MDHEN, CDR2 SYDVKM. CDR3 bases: TGTGCCAGCAGCCCACCCCTAGCGGGCCTACTCGGGGAGCAGTACTTC. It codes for CASSPPLAGLLGEQYF.

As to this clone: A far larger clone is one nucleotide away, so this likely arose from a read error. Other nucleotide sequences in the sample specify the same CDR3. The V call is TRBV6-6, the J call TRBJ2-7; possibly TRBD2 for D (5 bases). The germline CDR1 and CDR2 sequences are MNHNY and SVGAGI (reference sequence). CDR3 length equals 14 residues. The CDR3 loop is CASSFGLEGYEQYF. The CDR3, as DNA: TGTGCCAGCAGTTTTGGGCTAGAGGGCTACGAGCAGTACTTT.

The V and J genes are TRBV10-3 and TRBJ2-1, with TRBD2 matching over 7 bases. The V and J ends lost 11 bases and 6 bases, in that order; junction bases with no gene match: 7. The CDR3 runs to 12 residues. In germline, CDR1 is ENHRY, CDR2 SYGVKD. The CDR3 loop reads CASAGTGNEQFF. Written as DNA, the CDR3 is TGTGCCTCAGCGGGAACGGGCAATGAGCAGTTCTTC.

CDR3 sequence (DNA): TGTGCCTGGGAACAGGGGAGCTCTGGAAACACCATATATTTT. Translated: CAWEQGSSGNTIYF. The chain uses TRBV30 and TRBJ1-3, with 7 nucleotides matching TRBD1. The CDR3 totals 14 residues. The germline gives CDR1 GTSNPN, CDR2 SVGIG (reference sequence). Unmatched junction bases numbered 4, after V lost 5 bases and J lost 0 bases.

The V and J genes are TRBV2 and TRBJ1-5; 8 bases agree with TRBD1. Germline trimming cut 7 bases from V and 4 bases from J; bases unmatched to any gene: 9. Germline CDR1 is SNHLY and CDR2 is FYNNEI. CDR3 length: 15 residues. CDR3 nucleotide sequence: TGTGCCAGCATGCCTCGGACAGGGAGTAATCAGCCCCAGCATTTT. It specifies CASMPRTGSNQPQHF.

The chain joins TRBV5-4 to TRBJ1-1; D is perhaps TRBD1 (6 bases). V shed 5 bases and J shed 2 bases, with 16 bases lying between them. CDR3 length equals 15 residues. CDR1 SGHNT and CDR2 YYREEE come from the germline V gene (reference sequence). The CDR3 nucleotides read TGTGCCAGCAGGGAGAGTAACAGGGAAAACACTGAAGCTTTCTTT. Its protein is CASRESNRENTEAFF.

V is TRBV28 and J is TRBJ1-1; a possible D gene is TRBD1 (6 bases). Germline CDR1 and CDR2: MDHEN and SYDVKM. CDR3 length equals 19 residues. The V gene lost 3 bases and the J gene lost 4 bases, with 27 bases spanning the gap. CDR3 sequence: CASSFPGFSGEGLGTEAFF. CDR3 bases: TGTGCCAGCAGTTTCCCCGGCTTTTCAGGGGAGGGCCTGGGCACTGAAGCTTTCTTT.

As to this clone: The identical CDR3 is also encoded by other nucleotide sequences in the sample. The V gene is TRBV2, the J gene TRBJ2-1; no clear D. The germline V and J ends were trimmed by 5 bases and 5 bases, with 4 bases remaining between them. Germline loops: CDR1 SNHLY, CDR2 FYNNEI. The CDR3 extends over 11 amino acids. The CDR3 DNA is TGTGCCAGCAGTCTGAACAATGAGCAGTTCTTC. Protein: CASSLNNEQFF.

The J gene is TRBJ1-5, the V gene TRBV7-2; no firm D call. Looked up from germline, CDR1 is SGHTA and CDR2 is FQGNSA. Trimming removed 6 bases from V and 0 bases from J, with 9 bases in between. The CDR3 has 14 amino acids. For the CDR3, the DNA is TGTGCCAGCAGTCCTACAGCTAGCAATCAGCCCCAGCATTTT. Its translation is CASSPTASNQPQHF.

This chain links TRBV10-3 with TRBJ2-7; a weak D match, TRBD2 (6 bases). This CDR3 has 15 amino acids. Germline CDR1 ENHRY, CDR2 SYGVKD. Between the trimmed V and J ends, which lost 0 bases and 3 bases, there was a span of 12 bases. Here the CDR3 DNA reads TGTGCCATCAGTGAGTCTAGCTACGGGGGCTACGAGCAGTACTTC. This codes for CAISESSYGGYEQYF.

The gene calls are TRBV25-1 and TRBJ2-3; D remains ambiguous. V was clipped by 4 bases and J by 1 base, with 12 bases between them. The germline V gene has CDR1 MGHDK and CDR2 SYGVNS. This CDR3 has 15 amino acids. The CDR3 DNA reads TGTGCCAGCAGTGTGGGCGGTGGTGGCACAGATACGCAGTATTTT. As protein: CASSVGGGGTDTQYF.

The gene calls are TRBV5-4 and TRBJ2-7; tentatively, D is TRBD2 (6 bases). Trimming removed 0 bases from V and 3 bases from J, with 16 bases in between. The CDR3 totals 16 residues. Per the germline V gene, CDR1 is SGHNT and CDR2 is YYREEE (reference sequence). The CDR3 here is CASSLAPGRRLYEQYF. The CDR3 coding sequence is TGTGCCAGCAGCTTGGCTCCAGGGAGGAGGCTCTACGAGCAGTACTTC.

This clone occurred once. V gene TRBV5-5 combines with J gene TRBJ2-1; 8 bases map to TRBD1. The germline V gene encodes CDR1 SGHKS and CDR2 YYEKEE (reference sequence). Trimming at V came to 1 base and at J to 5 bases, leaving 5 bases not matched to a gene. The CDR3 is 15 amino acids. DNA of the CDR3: TGTGCCAGCAGCTTGTTAACAGGGGGGAACAATGAGCAGTTCTTC. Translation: CASSLLTGGNNEQFF.

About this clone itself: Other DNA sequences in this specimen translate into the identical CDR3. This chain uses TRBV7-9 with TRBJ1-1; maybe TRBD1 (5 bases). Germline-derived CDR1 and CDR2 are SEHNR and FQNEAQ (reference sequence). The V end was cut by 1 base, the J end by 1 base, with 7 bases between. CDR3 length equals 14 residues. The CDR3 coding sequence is TGTGCCAGCAGCTTAGAGCAGGGGAACACTGAAGCTTTCTTT. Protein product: CASSLEQGNTEAFF. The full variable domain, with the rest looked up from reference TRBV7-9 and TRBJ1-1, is DTGVSQNPRHKITKRGQNVTFRCDPISEHNRLYWYRQTLGQGPEFLTYFQNEAQLEKSRLLSDRFSAERPKGSFSTLEIQRTEQGDSAMYLCASSLEQGNTEAFFGQGTRLTVV.

The CDR3 DNA follows: TGTGCCAGCAGTGTCGGGACAGGACCTCACTATACGCAGTATTTT. This gives the protein CASSVGTGPHYTQYF. The rearrangement joins TRBV2 to TRBJ2-3; 8 bases are shared with TRBD1. Germline assignment: CDR1 SNHLY and CDR2 FYNNEI. V was pared by 4 bases and J by 7 bases, with 10 bases of the junction left unmatched. CDR3 length: 15 residues.

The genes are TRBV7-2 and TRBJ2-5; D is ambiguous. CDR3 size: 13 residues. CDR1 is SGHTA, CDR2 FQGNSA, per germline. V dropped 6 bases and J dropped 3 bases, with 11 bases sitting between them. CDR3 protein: CASSGIIEETQYF. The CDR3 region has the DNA TGTGCCAGCAGTGGGATCATAGAAGAGACCCAGTACTTC.

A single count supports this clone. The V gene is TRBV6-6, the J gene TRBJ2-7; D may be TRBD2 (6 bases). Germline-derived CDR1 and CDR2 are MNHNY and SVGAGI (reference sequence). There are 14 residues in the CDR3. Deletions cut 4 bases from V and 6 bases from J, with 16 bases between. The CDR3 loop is CASSFGTGSVEQYF. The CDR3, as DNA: TGTGCCAGCAGTTTCGGGACTGGATCCGTCGAGCAGTACTTC.

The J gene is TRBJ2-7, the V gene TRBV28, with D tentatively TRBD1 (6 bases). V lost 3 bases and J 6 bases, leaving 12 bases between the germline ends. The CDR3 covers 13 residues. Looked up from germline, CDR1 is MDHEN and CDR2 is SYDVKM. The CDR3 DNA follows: TGTGCCAGCAGTTTCAGGACAGTCTCCGAGCAGTACTTC. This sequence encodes CASSFRTVSEQYF. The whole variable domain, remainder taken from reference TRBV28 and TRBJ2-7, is DVKVTQSSRYLVKRTGEKVFLECVQDMDHENMFWYRQDPGLGLRLIYFSYDVKMKEKGDIPEGYSVSREKKERFSLILESASTNQTSMYLCASSFRTVSEQYFGPGTRLTVT.